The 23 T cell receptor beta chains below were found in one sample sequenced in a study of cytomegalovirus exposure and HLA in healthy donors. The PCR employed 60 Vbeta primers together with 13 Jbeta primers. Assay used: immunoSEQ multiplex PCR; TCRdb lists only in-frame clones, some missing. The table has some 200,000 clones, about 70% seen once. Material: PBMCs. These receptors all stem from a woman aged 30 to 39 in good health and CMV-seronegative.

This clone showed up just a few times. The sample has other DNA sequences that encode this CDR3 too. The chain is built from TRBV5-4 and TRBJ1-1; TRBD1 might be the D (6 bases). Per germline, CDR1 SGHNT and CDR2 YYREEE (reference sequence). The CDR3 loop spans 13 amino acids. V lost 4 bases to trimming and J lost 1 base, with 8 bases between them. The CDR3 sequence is CASSPGQNTEAFF. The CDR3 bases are TGTGCCAGCAGCCCGGGACAGAACACTGAAGCTTTCTTT.

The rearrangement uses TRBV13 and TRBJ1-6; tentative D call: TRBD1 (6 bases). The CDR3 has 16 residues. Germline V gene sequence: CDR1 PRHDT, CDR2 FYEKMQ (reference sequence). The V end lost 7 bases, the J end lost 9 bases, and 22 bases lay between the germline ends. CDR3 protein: CASNQGGASWGSPLHF. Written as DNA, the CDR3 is TGTGCCAGCAACCAAGGGGGGGCCTCTTGGGGTTCACCCCTCCACTTT.

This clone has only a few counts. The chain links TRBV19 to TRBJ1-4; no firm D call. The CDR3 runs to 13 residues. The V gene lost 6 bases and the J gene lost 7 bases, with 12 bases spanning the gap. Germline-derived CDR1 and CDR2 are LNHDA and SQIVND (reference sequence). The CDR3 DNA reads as TGTGCCAGTAGGAGAGGGTGGGGTGAAAAACTGTTTTTT. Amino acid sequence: CASRRGWGEKLFF.

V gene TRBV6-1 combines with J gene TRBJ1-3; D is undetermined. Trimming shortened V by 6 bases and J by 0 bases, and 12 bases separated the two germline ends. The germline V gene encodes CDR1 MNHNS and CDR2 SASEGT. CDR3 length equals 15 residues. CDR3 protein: CASSLGGFSGNTIYF. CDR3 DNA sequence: TGTGCCAGCAGCTTAGGCGGGTTCTCTGGAAACACCATATATTTT.

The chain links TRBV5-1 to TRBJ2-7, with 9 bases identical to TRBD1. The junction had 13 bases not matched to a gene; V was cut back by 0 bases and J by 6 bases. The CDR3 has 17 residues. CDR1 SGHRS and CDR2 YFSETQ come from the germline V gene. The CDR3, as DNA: TGCGCCAGCAGCTTGGCCCTAACAGGGGGCCAATCGAGCGAGCAGTACTTC. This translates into CASSLALTGGQSSEQYF.

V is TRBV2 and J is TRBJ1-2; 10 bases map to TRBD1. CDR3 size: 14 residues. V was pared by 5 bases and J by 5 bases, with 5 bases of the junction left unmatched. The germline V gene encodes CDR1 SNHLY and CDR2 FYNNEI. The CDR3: CASSRTGGNYGYTF. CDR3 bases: TGTGCCAGCAGTCGGACAGGGGGGAATTATGGCTACACCTTC.

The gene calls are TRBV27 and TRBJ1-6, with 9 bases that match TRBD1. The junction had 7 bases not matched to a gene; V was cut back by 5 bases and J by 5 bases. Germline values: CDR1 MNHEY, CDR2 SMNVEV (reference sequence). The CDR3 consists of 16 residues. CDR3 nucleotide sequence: TGTGCCAGCAGTCCCTGGACAGGGGTAAATAATTCACCCCTCCACTTT. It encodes CASSPWTGVNNSPLHF.

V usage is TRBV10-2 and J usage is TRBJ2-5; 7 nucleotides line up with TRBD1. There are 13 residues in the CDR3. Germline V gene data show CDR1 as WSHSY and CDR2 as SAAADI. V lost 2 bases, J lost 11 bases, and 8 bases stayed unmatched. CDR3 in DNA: TGCGCCAGCAGTGAGACCGACAGGGAAAAGCAGTACTTC. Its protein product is CASSETDREKQYF.

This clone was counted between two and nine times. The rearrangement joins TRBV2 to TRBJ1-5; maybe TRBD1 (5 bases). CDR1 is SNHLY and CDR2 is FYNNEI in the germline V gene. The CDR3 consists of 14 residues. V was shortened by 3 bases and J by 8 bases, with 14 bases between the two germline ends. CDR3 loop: CASSEGDGGEPQHF. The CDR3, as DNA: TGTGCCAGCAGTGAGGGTGATGGGGGGGAGCCCCAGCATTTT.

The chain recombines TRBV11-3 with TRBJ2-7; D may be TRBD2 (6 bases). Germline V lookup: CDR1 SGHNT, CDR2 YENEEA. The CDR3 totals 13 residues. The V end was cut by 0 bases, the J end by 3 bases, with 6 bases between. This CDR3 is CASSLEGGYEQYF. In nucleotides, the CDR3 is TGTGCCAGCAGCTTAGAGGGGGGCTACGAGCAGTACTTC.

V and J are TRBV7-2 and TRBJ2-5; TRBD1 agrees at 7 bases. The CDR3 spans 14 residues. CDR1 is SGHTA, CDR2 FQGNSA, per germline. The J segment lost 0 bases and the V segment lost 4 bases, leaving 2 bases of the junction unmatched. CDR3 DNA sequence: TGTGCCAGCAGCTGGGACAGCTACCAAGAGACCCAGTACTTC. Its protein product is CASSWDSYQETQYF.

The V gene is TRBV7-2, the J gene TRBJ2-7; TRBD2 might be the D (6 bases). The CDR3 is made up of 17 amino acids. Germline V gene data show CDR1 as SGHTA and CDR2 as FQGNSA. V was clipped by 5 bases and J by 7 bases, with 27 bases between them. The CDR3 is CASSPRVRGGSPVEQYF. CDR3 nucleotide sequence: TGTGCCAGCAGCCCTAGGGTGCGGGGCGGCTCCCCGGTGGAGCAGTACTTC. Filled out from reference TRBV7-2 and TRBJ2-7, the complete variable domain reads GAGVSQSPSNKVTEKGKDVELRCDPISGHTALYWYRQSLGQGLEFLIYFQGNSAPDKSGLPSDRFSAERTGGSVSTLTIQRTQQEDSAVYLCASSPRVRGGSPVEQYFGPGTRLTVT.

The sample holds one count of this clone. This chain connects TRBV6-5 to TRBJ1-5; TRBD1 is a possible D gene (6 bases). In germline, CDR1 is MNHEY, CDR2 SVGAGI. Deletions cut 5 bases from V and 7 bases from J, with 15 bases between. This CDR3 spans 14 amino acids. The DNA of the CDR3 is TGTGCCAGCAGTAATGACAGGTTAAGGCAGCCCCAGCATTTT. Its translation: CASSNDRLRQPQHF.

The CDR3 region is CASGLGTGGGNEQYF. DNA for the CDR3: TGTGCTAGTGGTTTGGGGACAGGGGGCGGGAACGAGCAGTACTTC. The rearrangement links TRBV12-5 to TRBJ2-7, with 11 bases lining up with TRBD1. Germline V gene data show CDR1 as LGHNT and CDR2 as FRNRAP. With V trimmed by 1 base and J by 5 bases, 4 bases remained unmatched. The CDR3 extends over 15 amino acids. The full variable domain, its missing parts supplied by reference TRBV12-5 and TRBJ2-7, is DARVTQTPRHKVTEMGQEVTMRCQPILGHNTVFWYRQTMMQGLELLAYFRNRAPLDDSGMPKDRFSAEMPDATLATLKIQPSEPRDSAVYFCASGLGTGGGNEQYFGPGTRLTVT.

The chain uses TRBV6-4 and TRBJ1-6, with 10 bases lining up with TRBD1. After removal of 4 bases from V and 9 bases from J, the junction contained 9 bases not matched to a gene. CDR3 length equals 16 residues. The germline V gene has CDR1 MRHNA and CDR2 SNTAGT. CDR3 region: CASSALAGTGASPLHF. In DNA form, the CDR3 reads TGTGCCAGCAGTGCCCTTGCCGGGACAGGGGCTTCACCCCTCCACTTT.

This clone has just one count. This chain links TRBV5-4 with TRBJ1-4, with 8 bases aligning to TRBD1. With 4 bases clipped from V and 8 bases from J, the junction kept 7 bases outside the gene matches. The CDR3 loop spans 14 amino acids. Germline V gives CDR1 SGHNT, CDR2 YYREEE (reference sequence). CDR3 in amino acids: CASSNGRQGEKLFF. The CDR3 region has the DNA TGTGCCAGCAGCAATGGGCGACAGGGGGAAAAACTGTTTTTT.

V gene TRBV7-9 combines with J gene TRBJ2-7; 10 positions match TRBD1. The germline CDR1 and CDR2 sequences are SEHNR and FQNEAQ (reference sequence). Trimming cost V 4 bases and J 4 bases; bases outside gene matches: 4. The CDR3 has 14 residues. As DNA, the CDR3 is TGTGCCAGCAGCTCGACAGGGGGCTTATACGAGCAGTACTTC. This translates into CASSSTGGLYEQYF.

The CDR3 reads CASSDPGLSLSYNEQFF. Written as DNA, the CDR3 is TGTGCCAGCAGTGACCCGGGACTTTCCCTCTCCTACAATGAGCAGTTCTTC. The rearrangement uses TRBV6-4 and TRBJ2-1, with a tentative D call TRBD2 (6 bases). In germline, CDR1 is MRHNA, CDR2 SNTAGT. V gave up 2 bases and J gave up 0 bases, with 14 bases separating them. This CDR3 is built from 17 residues.

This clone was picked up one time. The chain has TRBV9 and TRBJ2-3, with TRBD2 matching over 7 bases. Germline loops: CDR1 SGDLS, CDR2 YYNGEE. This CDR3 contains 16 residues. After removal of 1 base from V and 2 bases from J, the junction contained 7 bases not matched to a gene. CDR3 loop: CASSVTSGAFTDTQYF. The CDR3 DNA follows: TGTGCCAGCAGCGTAACCAGCGGGGCTTTCACAGATACGCAGTATTTT.

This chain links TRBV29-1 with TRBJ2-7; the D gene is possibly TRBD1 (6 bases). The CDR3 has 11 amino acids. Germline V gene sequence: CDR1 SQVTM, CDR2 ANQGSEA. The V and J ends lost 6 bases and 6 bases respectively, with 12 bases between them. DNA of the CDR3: TGCAGCGTGCCACAGGGCCCCGAGCAGTACTTC. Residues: CSVPQGPEQYF.

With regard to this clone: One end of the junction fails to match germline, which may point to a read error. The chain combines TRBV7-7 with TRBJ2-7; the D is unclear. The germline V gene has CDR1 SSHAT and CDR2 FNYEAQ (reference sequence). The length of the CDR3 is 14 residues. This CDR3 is CASSLRVSPYEQYF. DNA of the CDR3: TGTGCTAGCAGCCTACGGGTCTCACCCTACGAGCAGTACTTC.

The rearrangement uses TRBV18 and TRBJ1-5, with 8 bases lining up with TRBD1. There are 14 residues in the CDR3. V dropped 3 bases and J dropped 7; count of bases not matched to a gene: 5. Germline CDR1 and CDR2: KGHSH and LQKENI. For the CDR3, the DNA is TGTGCCAGCTCACCCACAGGGGGTCGACAGCCCCAGCATTTT. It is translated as CASSPTGGRQPQHF.

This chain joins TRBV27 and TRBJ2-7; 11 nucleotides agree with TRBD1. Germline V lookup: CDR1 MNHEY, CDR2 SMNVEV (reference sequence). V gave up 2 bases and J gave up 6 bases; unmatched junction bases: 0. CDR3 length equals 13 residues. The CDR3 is CASSLGTGGEQYF. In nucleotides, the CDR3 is TGTGCCAGCAGTTTAGGGACAGGGGGCGAGCAGTACTTC.